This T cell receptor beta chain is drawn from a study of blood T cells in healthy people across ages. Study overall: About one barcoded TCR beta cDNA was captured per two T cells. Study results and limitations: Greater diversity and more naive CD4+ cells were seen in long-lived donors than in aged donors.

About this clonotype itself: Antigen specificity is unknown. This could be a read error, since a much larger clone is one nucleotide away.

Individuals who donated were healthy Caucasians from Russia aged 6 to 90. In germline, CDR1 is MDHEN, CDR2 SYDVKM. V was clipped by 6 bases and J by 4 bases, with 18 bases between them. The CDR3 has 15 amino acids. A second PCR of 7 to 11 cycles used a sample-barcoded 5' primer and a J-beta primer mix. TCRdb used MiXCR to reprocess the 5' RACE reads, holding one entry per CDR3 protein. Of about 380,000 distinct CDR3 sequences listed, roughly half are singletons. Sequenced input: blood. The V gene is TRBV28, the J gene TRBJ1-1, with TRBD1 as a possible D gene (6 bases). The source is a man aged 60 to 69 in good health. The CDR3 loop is CASRPSNRDGTEAFF. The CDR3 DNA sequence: TGTGCCAGCAGACCCTCAAACAGGGACGGCACTGAAGCTTTCTTT.